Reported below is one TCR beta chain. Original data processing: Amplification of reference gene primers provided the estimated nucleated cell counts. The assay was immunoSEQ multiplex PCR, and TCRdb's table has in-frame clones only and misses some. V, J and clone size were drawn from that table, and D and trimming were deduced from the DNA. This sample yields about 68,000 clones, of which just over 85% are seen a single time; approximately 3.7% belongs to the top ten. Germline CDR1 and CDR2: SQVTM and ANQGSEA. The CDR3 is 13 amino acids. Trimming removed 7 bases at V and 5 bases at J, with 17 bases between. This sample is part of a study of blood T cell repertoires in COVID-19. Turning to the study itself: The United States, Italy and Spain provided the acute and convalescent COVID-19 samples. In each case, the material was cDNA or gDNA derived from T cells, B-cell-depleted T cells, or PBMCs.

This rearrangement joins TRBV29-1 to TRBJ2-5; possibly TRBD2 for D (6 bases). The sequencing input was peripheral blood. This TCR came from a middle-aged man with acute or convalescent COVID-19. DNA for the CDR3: TGCAGCGCTGCCACCGGGAGTCGCGAGACCCAGTACTTC. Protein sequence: CSAATGSRETQYF.